The 7 T cell receptor beta chains below come from one sample, sequenced in a study of OX40 agonist ivuxolimab in advanced cancers. The table came from immunoSEQ multiplex PCR; TCRdb's copy has only in-frame clones and leaves some out. This table has roughly 29,000 clones, about 90% appearing once. Sequencing used CD4+ or CD8+ T cells sorted from blood, obtained in a trial of the OX40 agonist ivuxolimab. Every receptor here comes from an adult with an advanced solid tumor such as melanoma, head and neck, liver or kidney cancer.

CDR3 residues: CASSLVGVYEQYF. In DNA, the CDR3 is TGTGCCAGCAGCTTAGTGGGGGTCTACGAGCAGTACTTC. The chain couples TRBV7-9 to TRBJ2-7, with D possibly being TRBD1 or TRBD2 (5 bases each). The CDR3 length is 13 residues. Germline CDR1 SEHNR, CDR2 FQNEAQ (reference sequence). With 1 base removed from V and 3 bases from J, the gap between germline ends came to 7 bases.

The J gene is TRBJ1-1, the V gene TRBV19; D may be TRBD1 (6 bases). Germline V gene sequence: CDR1 LNHDA, CDR2 SQIVND (reference sequence). The CDR3 consists of 14 residues. Trimming left V 3 bases short and J 5 bases short, with 13 bases between. CDR3 in amino acids: CASSIGGLGTEAFF. Here the CDR3 DNA reads TGTGCCAGTAGTATTGGGGGCTTAGGGACTGAAGCTTTCTTT. Together with reference TRBV19 and TRBJ1-1, the CDR3 gives the full variable domain: DGGITQSPKYLFRKEGQNVTLSCEQNLNHDAMYWYRQDPGQGLRLIYYSQIVNDFQKGDIAEGYSVSREKKESFPLTVTSAQKNPTAFYLCASSIGGLGTEAFFGQGTRLTVV.

V and J are TRBV4-3 and TRBJ2-7; D is uncertain. The V gene's germline CDR1 is LGHNA and CDR2 YSLEER. The CDR3 has 13 amino acids. Trimming took 3 bases from V and 3 from J, leaving 9 bases between them. The CDR3 protein is CASSHGSDYEQYF. The CDR3 region has the DNA TGCGCCAGCAGCCACGGGTCCGACTACGAGCAGTACTTC.

The genes are TRBV6-6 and TRBJ1-4; D remains unclear. The CDR3 covers 13 residues. V was pared by 2 bases and J by 7 bases, with 8 bases between. Germline V gene sequence: CDR1 MNHNY, CDR2 SVGAGI (reference sequence). CDR3 sequence: CASSYGVGEKLFF. CDR3 bases: TGTGCCAGCAGTTACGGGGTCGGTGAAAAACTGTTTTTT.

This clone has a single count. This sequence joins TRBV18 and TRBJ1-2; D is possibly TRBD1 (5 bases). Germline CDR1 reads KGHSH; CDR2 reads LQKENI. V lost 3 bases and J 7 bases, leaving 9 bases between the germline ends. The CDR3 runs 12 residues. CDR3: CASSPIQGGYTF. The CDR3 coding sequence is TGTGCCAGCTCACCCATCCAGGGTGGCTACACCTTC. The full variable domain, in which reference TRBV18 and TRBJ1-2 provide the parts outside the CDR3, is NAGVMQNPRHLVRRRGQEARLRCSPMKGHSHVYWYRQLPEEGLKFMVYLQKENIIDESGMPKERFSAEFPKEGPSILRIQQVVRGDSAAYFCASSPIQGGYTFGSGTRLTVV.

The chain links TRBV19 to TRBJ2-7; D ambiguous. The CDR3 is 15 residues long. The V end was cut by 5 bases, the J end by 3 bases, with 17 bases between. Germline V gene data show CDR1 as LNHDA and CDR2 as SQIVND (reference sequence). This chain's CDR3 is CASSVTLLPGYEQYF. The CDR3 bases are TGTGCCAGTAGTGTCACCCTCCTACCCGGCTACGAGCAGTACTTC. Full variable domain (remainder filled in from reference TRBV19 and TRBJ2-7): DGGITQSPKYLFRKEGQNVTLSCEQNLNHDAMYWYRQDPGQGLRLIYYSQIVNDFQKGDIAEGYSVSREKKESFPLTVTSAQKNPTAFYLCASSVTLLPGYEQYFGPGTRLTVT.

CDR3 sequence reads: CASSRGQGMIYEQYF. DNA of the CDR3: TGTGCCAGCAGCCGTGGACAGGGGATGATTTACGAGCAGTACTTC. The chain combines TRBV6-6 with TRBJ2-7; TRBD1 matches 9 bases. Germline CDR1 MNHNY, CDR2 SVGAGI (reference sequence). The CDR3 spans 15 residues. Germline trimming cut 6 bases from V and 4 bases from J; bases unmatched to any gene: 10.